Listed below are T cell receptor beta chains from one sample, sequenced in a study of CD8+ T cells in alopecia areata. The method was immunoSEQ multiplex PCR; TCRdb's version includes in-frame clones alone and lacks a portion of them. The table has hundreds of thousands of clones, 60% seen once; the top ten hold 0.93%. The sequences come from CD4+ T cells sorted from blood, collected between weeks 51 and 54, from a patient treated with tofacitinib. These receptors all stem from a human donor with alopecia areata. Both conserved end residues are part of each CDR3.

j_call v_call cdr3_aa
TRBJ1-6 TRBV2 CASKSSLYNSPLHF
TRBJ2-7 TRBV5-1 CASSFGAGGDPPYF
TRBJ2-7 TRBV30 CAWRGPGTTYEQYF
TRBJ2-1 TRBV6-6 CASSSSGGAYNEQFF
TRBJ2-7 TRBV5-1 CASSPGWSGEQYF
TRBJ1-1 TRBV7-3 CASSFGVTNTEAFF
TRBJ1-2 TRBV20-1 CSATGGYGYTF
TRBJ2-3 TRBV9 CASSASGGSTDTQYF
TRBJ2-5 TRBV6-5 CASSYQPSGVETQYF
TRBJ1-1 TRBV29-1 CSVMTPNTEAFF
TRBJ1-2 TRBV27 CASSLGTGNYGYTF
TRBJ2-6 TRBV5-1 CASSERWSAGANVLTF
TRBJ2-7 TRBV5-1 CASGHDGTLRYEQYF